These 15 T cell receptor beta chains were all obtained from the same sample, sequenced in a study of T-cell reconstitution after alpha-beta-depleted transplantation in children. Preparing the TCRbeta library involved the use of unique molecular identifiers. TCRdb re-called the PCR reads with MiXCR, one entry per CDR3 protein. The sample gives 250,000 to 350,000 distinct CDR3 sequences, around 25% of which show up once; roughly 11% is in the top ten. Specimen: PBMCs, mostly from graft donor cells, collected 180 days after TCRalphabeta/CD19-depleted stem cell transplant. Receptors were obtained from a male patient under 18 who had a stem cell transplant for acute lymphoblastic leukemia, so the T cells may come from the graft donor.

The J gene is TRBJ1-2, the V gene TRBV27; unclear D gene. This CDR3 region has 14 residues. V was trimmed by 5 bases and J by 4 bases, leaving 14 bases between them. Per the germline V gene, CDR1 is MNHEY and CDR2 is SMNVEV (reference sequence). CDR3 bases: TGTGCCAGCAGTCCAACATACAGCGCCTATGGCTACACCTTC. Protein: CASSPTYSAYGYTF.

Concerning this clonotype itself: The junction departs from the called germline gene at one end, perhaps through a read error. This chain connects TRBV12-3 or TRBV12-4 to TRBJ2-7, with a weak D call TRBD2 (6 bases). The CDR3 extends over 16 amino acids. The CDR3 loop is CASSPLVGGFSYEEYF. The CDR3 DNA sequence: TGTGCCAGCAGCCCCCTAGTGGGAGGTTTCTCCTACGAGGAGTACTTC.

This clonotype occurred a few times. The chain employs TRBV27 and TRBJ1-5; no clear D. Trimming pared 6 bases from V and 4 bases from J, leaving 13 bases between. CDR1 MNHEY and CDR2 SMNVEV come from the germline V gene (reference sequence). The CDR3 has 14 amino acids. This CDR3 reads CASRVGGGNQPQHF. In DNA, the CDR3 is TGTGCCAGCAGAGTTGGTGGAGGGAATCAGCCCCAGCATTTT.

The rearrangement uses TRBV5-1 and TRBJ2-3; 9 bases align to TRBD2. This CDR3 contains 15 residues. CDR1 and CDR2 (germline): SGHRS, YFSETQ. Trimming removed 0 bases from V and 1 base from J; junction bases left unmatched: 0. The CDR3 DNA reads TGCGCCAGCAGCTTGGAGCGGGAGGGCACAGATACGCAGTATTTT. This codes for CASSLEREGTDTQYF.

The CDR3 DNA sequence: TGTGCCAGCAGTTACGGGCTAGCGGGAGCAAGTGAGCAGTTCTTC. Its protein is CASSYGLAGASEQFF. The chain is built from TRBV6-5 and TRBJ2-1; 10 nucleotides align to TRBD2. The CDR3 contains 15 residues. Trimming cost V 2 bases and J 9 bases; bases outside gene matches: 7. Germline loops: CDR1 MNHEY, CDR2 SVGAGI.

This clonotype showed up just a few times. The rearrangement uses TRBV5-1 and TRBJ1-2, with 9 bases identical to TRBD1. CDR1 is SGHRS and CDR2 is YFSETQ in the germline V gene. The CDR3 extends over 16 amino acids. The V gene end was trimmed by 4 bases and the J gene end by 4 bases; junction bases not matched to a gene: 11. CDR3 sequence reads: CASSRGQGRNGYGYTF. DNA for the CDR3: TGCGCCAGCAGCCGCGGACAGGGGAGAAATGGCTATGGCTACACCTTC.

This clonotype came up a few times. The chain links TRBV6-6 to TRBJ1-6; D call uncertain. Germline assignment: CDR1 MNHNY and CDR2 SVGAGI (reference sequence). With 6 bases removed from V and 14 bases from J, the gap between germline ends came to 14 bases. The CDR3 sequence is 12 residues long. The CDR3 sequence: CASSMSVVSLHF. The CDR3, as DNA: TGTGCCAGCAGCATGTCCGTCGTGTCCCTCCACTTT.

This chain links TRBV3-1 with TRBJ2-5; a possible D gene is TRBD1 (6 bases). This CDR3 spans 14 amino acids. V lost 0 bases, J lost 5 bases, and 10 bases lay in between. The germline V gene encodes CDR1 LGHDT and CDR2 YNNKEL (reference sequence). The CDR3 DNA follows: TGTGCCAGCAGCCAAGATCCAGGGGTGGAGACCCAGTACTTC. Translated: CASSQDPGVETQYF.

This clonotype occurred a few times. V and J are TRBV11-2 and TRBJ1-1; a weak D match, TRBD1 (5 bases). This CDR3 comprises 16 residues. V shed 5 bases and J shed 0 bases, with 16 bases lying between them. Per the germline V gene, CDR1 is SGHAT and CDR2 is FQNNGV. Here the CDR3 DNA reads TGTGCCAGCAGCGCCGGTCGTGGGGCCCTGAACACTGAAGCTTTCTTT. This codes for CASSAGRGALNTEAFF.

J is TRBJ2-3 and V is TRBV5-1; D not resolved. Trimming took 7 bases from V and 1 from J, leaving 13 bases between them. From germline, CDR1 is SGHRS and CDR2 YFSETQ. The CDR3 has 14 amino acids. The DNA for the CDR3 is TGCGCCAGCCGTCTGGGTGGTGGCACAGATACGCAGTATTTT. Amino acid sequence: CASRLGGGTDTQYF.

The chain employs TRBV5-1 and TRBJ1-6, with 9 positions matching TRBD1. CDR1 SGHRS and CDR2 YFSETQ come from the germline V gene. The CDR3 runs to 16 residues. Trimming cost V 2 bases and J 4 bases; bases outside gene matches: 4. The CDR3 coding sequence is TGCGCCAGCAGCTTCACAGGGGGCGGGTATAATTCACCCCTCCACTTT. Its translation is CASSFTGGGYNSPLHF.

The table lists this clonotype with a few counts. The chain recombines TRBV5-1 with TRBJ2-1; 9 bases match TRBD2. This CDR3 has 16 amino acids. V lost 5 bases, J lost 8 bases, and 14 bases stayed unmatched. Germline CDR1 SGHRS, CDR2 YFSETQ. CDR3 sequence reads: CASSHRSGRLGDEQFF. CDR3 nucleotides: TGCGCCAGCAGTCACCGTAGCGGGAGATTAGGTGATGAGCAGTTCTTC.

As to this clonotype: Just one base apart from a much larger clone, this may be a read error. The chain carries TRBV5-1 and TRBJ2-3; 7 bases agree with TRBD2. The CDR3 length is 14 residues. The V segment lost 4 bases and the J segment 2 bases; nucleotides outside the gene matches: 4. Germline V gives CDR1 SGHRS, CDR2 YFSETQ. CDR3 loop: CASSISGPTDTQYF. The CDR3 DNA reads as TGCGCCAGCAGCATTAGCGGGCCCACAGATACGCAGTATTTT.

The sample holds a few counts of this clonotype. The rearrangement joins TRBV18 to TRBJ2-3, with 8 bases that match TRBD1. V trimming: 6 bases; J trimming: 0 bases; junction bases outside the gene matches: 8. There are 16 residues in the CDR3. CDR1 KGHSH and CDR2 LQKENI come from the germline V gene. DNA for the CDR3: TGTGCCAGCTCGCTGCAGGGGGCGATCAGCACAGATACGCAGTATTTT. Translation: CASSLQGAISTDTQYF.

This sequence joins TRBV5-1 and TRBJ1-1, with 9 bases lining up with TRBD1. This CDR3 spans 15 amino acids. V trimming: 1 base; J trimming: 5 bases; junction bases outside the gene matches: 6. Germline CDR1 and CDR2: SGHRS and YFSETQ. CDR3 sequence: CASSLITGGRTEAFF. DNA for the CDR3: TGCGCCAGCAGCTTGATCACAGGGGGCCGGACTGAAGCTTTCTTT.